This entry lists 6 T cell receptor beta chains sequenced from one sample in a study of radiotherapy plus CTLA-4 blockade in lung cancer. Clones were read by immunoSEQ multiplex PCR, and TCRdb kept only the in-frame ones, dropping some. The sample includes tens of thousands of clones, more than 60% of them seen just once. Sequencing was performed on peripheral blood, taken from a patient treated with radiotherapy plus ipilimumab. Receptors were obtained from a human donor with non-small cell lung cancer who had stable disease on radiotherapy plus ipilimumab.

The CDR3 DNA follows: TGCGCCAGCAGCTTGAATGGGGGACAGCCCCAGCATTTT. Its translation is CASSLNGGQPQHF. The V call is TRBV5-1, the J call TRBJ1-5, with a possible D match to TRBD1 (5 bases). V was shortened by 1 base and J by 7 bases, with 9 bases between the two germline ends. The germline gives CDR1 SGHRS, CDR2 YFSETQ. The CDR3 length is 13 residues.

A note on this clone: This specimen includes other DNA sequences encoding the same CDR3. This sequence joins TRBV5-1 and TRBJ2-2; TRBD2 is a possible D gene (7 bases). CDR1 is SGHRS, CDR2 YFSETQ, per germline. Trimming cost V 0 bases and J 5 bases, with 17 bases left between them. The CDR3 consists of 17 residues. The CDR3 sequence: CASSLDSGGGWTGELFF. CDR3 coding DNA: TGCGCCAGCAGCTTGGATTCTGGCGGGGGCTGGACCGGGGAGCTGTTTTTT. The full variable domain, completed using reference TRBV5-1 and TRBJ2-2, is KAGVTQTPRYLIKTRGQQVTLSCSPISGHRSVSWYQQTPGQGLQFLFEYFSETQRNKGNFPGRFSGRQFSNSRSEMNVSTLELGDSALYLCASSLDSGGGWTGELFFGEGSRLTVL.

V is TRBV6-5 and J is TRBJ2-3, with D perhaps assigned TRBD1 or TRBD2 (5 bases each). V was trimmed by 3 bases and J by 4 bases, leaving 8 bases between them. Germline V gene sequence: CDR1 MNHEY, CDR2 SVGAGI. This CDR3 has 13 residues. Written as DNA, the CDR3 is TGTGCCAGCAGTTATTTGGGACCAGATACGCAGTATTTT. The encoded protein is CASSYLGPDTQYF.

The chain recombines TRBV11-2 with TRBJ1-2; 7 nucleotides align to TRBD1. Germline V gene sequence: CDR1 SGHAT, CDR2 FQNNGV. The CDR3 is made up of 14 amino acids. Trimming took 0 bases from V and 3 from J; bases not matched to a gene: 1. The CDR3 sequence is CASSLDQGDYGYTF. In nucleotides, the CDR3 is TGTGCCAGCAGCTTAGATCAGGGGGACTATGGCTACACCTTC.

This clone was found once. The V gene is TRBV5-5, the J gene TRBJ2-3; D assignment may be TRBD1 or TRBD2 (5 bases each). Trimming cost V 0 bases and J 2 bases, with 10 bases left between them. The CDR3 runs 15 residues. Germline loops: CDR1 SGHKS, CDR2 YYEKEE (reference sequence). The chain's CDR3 is CASSLEPGPTDTQYF. CDR3 nucleotide sequence: TGTGCCAGCAGCTTGGAACCGGGGCCCACAGATACGCAGTATTTT.

The rearrangement uses TRBV11-2 and TRBJ2-2; a weak D match, TRBD1 (5 bases). From germline, CDR1 is SGHAT and CDR2 FQNNGV. The V gene lost 5 bases and the J gene lost 0 bases, with 13 bases spanning the gap. The CDR3 runs to 16 residues. CDR3 in amino acids: CASSPHGRANTGELFF. CDR3 nucleotides: TGTGCCAGCAGCCCCCACGGCAGGGCGAACACCGGGGAGCTGTTTTTT.